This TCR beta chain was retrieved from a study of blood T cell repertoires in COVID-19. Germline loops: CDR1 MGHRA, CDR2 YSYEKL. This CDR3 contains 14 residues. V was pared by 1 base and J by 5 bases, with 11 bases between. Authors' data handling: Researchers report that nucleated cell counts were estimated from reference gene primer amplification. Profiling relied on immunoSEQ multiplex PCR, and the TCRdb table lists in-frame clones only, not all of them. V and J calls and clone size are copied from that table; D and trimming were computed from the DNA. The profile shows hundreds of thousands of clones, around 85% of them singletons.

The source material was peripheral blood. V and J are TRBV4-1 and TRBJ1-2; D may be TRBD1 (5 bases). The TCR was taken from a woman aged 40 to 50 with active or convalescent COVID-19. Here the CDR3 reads CASSQAAGKYGYTF. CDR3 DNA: TGCGCCAGCAGCCAAGCGGCAGGGAAATATGGCTACACCTTC.